These 6 T cell receptor beta chains were all obtained from the same sample, sequenced in a study of identifying expanded T cells in peripheral blood. Some clones are missing from TCRdb's copy, which holds only in-frame ones; the method was immunoSEQ multiplex PCR. In the table there are around 78,000 clones, about 83% of which are singletons. The specimen was blood. The receptors originated from a person aged 18 to 75 in good health.

This clone was seen a single time. The rearrangement joins TRBV2 to TRBJ2-2; TRBD1 matches 9 bases. The CDR3 totals 16 residues. Per germline, CDR1 SNHLY and CDR2 FYNNEI. V shed 5 bases, J shed 6 bases, and the junction held 10 bases outside the gene matches. CDR3: CASSPPGQGFSGELFF. In nucleotides, the CDR3 is TGTGCCAGCAGTCCTCCGGGACAGGGATTCTCCGGGGAGCTGTTTTTT.

This chain links TRBV19 with TRBJ1-2; D is ambiguous. The germline gives CDR1 LNHDA, CDR2 SQIVND (reference sequence). The CDR3 runs to 14 residues. V lost 4 bases and J 6 bases, leaving 15 bases between the germline ends. The CDR3 coding sequence is TGTGCCAGTAGTAGAGGAGGGAATTTCGATGGCTACACCTTC. Its translation: CASSRGGNFDGYTF.

The rearrangement links TRBV5-1 to TRBJ2-3; TRBD2 is a possible D gene (6 bases). Germline V CDR1 and CDR2: SGHRS, YFSETQ. The length of the CDR3 is 16 residues. Trimming pared 0 bases from V and 1 base from J, leaving 12 bases between. The CDR3 protein is CASSLDGGGGTDTQYF. The CDR3 DNA reads as TGCGCCAGCAGCTTGGATGGGGGAGGTGGCACAGATACGCAGTATTTT.

As for this clone: One junction end disagrees with the germline gene, perhaps due to a read error. V is TRBV6-5 and J is TRBJ2-5, with D unresolved. Germline V gives CDR1 MNHEY, CDR2 SVGAGI. This CDR3 is 13 amino acids long. This chain's CDR3 is CAISDYLQETQYF. CDR3 bases: TGTGCCATCAGTGATTATCTCCAAGAGACCCAGTACTTC.

The genes are TRBV28 and TRBJ2-7, with 9 positions matching TRBD1. The CDR3 is made up of 17 amino acids. Germline assignment: CDR1 MDHEN and CDR2 SYDVKM. J was trimmed by 2 bases and V by 2 bases; bases with no gene match: 10. In DNA, the CDR3 is TGTGCCAGCAGTTTACTAATACCGGGACAGGGTACCTACGAGCAGTACTTC. This encodes CASSLLIPGQGTYEQYF.

The chain couples TRBV10-3 to TRBJ2-1; the match to TRBD2 covers 8 bases. The length of the CDR3 is 15 residues. With 2 bases clipped from V and 4 bases from J, the junction kept 4 bases outside the gene matches. Germline loops: CDR1 ENHRY, CDR2 SYGVKD. The CDR3 region is CAISEAGGWYNEQFF. DNA of the CDR3: TGTGCCATCAGTGAGGCGGGAGGATGGTACAATGAGCAGTTCTTC.